These 7 T cell receptor beta chains share one sample of origin, sequenced in a study of control samples from healthy donors and cancer patients. The protocol was immunoSEQ multiplex PCR, while the TCRdb copy is restricted to in-frame clones and leaves out a portion. Of roughly 120,000 clones listed, roughly 93% are singletons. Sequenced sample: blood. The source of these receptors is a man aged 25 to 45 in good health.

CDR3 DNA sequence: TGTGCCAGTAGTGTAGCGATTTTCACCTACGAGCAGTACTTC. It translates to CASSVAIFTYEQYF. The chain combines TRBV19 with TRBJ2-7; D is perhaps TRBD2 (5 bases). V shed 5 bases and J shed 2 bases, with 13 bases lying between them. CDR3 size: 14 residues. Germline loops: CDR1 LNHDA, CDR2 SQIVND (reference sequence).

The chain couples TRBV7-3 to TRBJ1-4; D might be TRBD1 (5 bases). Germline values: CDR1 SGHTA, CDR2 FQGTGA. This CDR3 has 15 residues. Trimming cost V 5 bases and J 3 bases, with 13 bases left between them. Here the CDR3 reads CASSKRDGSNEKLFF. In DNA form, the CDR3 reads TGTGCCAGCAGCAAAAGGGACGGATCTAATGAAAAACTGTTTTTT.

The genes are TRBV7-9 and TRBJ1-1; D uncertain. The CDR3 contains 13 residues. V lost 6 bases, J lost 2 bases, and 10 bases lay in between. The germline CDR1 and CDR2 sequences are SEHNR and FQNEAQ (reference sequence). CDR3 in amino acids: CASRSVRNTEAFF. DNA for the CDR3: TGTGCCAGCAGGTCTGTACGAAACACTGAAGCTTTCTTT. The whole variable domain, remainder taken from reference TRBV7-9 and TRBJ1-1, is DTGVSQNPRHKITKRGQNVTFRCDPISEHNRLYWYRQTLGQGPEFLTYFQNEAQLEKSRLLSDRFSAERPKGSFSTLEIQRTEQGDSAMYLCASRSVRNTEAFFGQGTRLTVV.

The chain recombines TRBV27 with TRBJ1-2, with unresolved D. The V end lost 4 bases, the J end lost 1 base, and 13 bases lay between the germline ends. CDR1 and CDR2 from the germline V gene are MNHEY and SMNVEV (reference sequence). The CDR3 is 15 amino acids. CDR3 DNA: TGTGCCAGCAGTTATTACTCGGGGTTTAACTATGGCTACACCTTC. It translates to CASSYYSGFNYGYTF.

V usage is TRBV6-6 and J usage is TRBJ2-3; D gene ambiguous. Germline CDR1 and CDR2: MNHNY and SVGAGI (reference sequence). Trimming pared 5 bases from V and 6 bases from J, leaving 21 bases between. CDR3 length equals 16 residues. As DNA, the CDR3 is TGTGCCAGCAGTCCACCTCTCAGTTGGAGATCGGATACGCAGTATTTT. Amino acids: CASSPPLSWRSDTQYF.

J is TRBJ2-2 and V is TRBV5-4; a possible D gene is TRBD2 (5 bases). In germline, CDR1 is SGHNT, CDR2 YYREEE (reference sequence). The CDR3 loop spans 13 amino acids. V lost 4 bases and J 6 bases, leaving 10 bases between the germline ends. The CDR3 nucleotides are TGTGCCAGCAGCCCGGCGCGGGCCGGGGAGCTGTTTTTT. It translates to CASSPARAGELFF.

This clone has a single count. The chain couples TRBV5-8 to TRBJ2-3; no clear D gene. Germline CDR1 SGHTS, CDR2 YDEGEE. V lost 0 bases to trimming and J lost 2 bases, with 10 bases between them. CDR3 size: 15 residues. CDR3 DNA sequence: TGTGCCAGCAGCTTGGCCTTGAAAGACACAGATACGCAGTATTTT. The encoded protein is CASSLALKDTDTQYF.